This passage covers 16 T cell receptor beta chains from one sample sequenced in a study of beta chain features in type 1 diabetes. Study-level findings and limits: Among patients with Type 1 diabetes, TCRB CDR3s were moderately but significantly shorter in every one of the four CD4+ subsets.

Expressed TCRB transcripts were sequenced because the isolated RNA had all been reverse transcribed beforehand. Using immunoSEQ multiplex PCR, the repertoire was profiled, and TCRdb retains in-frame clones only, with some absent. The sample lists some 17,000 clones, 55% to 75% seen once, with 0.79% in the top ten. These TCRs' antigens remain unknown. Sequenced: stem cell memory CD4+ T cells from blood. These receptors all stem from a man in his thirties or forties with type 1 diabetes.

This clone has a handful of counts. The chain employs TRBV10-3 and TRBJ2-6, with D possibly TRBD1 on 6 matching bases. CDR1 is ENHRY and CDR2 is SYGVKD in the germline V gene. V lost 4 bases and J 0 bases, leaving 13 bases between the germline ends. The CDR3 is 17 amino acids. CDR3 nucleotides: TGTGCCATCAGTGGAACAGGGACACCCTCTGGGGCCAACGTCCTGACTTTC. As protein: CAISGTGTPSGANVLTF.

This chain uses TRBV2 with TRBJ1-4, with a weak D call TRBD1 (5 bases). The CDR3 consists of 13 residues. Trimming took off 6 bases at V and 3 bases at J, with 8 bases between the two ends. Germline V gene sequence: CDR1 SNHLY, CDR2 FYNNEI. The CDR3 region has the DNA TGTGCCAGCAGGGGGCTGGCTAATGAAAAACTGTTTTTT. Protein product: CASRGLANEKLFF.

This clone showed up just once. The chain links TRBV18 to TRBJ1-4; the D gene is possibly TRBD1 (5 bases). Germline V gene sequence: CDR1 KGHSH, CDR2 LQKENI. V shed 2 bases and J shed 7 bases, with 17 bases lying between them. The CDR3 has 16 residues. The chain's CDR3 is CASSPRSIMQGEKLFF. The CDR3 DNA follows: TGTGCCAGCTCACCAAGGTCAATTATGCAGGGTGAAAAACTGTTTTTT.

The chain links TRBV18 to TRBJ1-2, with 7 bases identical to TRBD1. The CDR3 extends over 15 amino acids. The germline V gene has CDR1 KGHSH and CDR2 LQKENI. The J segment lost 5 bases and the V segment lost 1 base, leaving 7 bases of the junction unmatched. For the CDR3, the DNA is TGTGCCAGCTCACCACAGGACAGGCCTGGGTATGGCTACACCTTC. It codes for CASSPQDRPGYGYTF.

This chain connects TRBV29-1 to TRBJ1-1; perhaps TRBD1 as D (5 bases). This CDR3 is 13 amino acids long. The ends were cut back, 4 bases at V and 4 bases at J, with 13 bases in the middle. Germline V gene lookup returns CDR1 SQVTM and CDR2 ANQGSEA. The CDR3 sequence is CSVGGSGVTEAFF. The DNA of the CDR3 is TGCAGCGTTGGGGGATCGGGGGTCACTGAAGCTTTCTTT.

J is TRBJ1-1 and V is TRBV6-1; 8 bases are shared with TRBD1. Germline V gene sequence: CDR1 MNHNS, CDR2 SASEGT. The junction had 7 bases not matched to a gene; V was cut back by 0 bases and J by 10 bases. This CDR3 is built from 14 residues. CDR3 sequence: CASSEAPRGQVAFF. CDR3 in DNA: TGTGCCAGCAGTGAAGCGCCCAGGGGGCAGGTAGCTTTCTTT.

The chain couples TRBV7-2 to TRBJ1-2; 7 bases match TRBD1. Germline CDR1 and CDR2: SGHTA and FQGNSA. The CDR3 extends over 17 amino acids. The trim removed 0 bases at V and 4 bases at J, leaving 11 bases unmatched. As DNA, the CDR3 is TGTGCCAGCAGCTTAGCCCTGGACAGGAAGGGGCCCTATGGCTACACCTTC. Protein: CASSLALDRKGPYGYTF. Full variable domain (missing parts from reference TRBV7-2 and TRBJ1-2): GAGVSQSPSNKVTEKGKDVELRCDPISGHTALYWYRQSLGQGLEFLIYFQGNSAPDKSGLPSDRFSAERTGGSVSTLTIQRTQQEDSAVYLCASSLALDRKGPYGYTFGSGTRLTVV.

CDR3 region: CASSIDRETEAFF. The CDR3, as DNA: TGTGCCAGCAGCATTGACAGGGAAACTGAAGCTTTCTTT. The genes are TRBV7-3 and TRBJ1-1; 7 nucleotides match TRBD1. Germline trimming cut 5 bases from V and 5 bases from J; bases unmatched to any gene: 5. The CDR3 runs 13 residues. Germline CDR1 is SGHTA and CDR2 is FQGTGA.

The V call is TRBV29-1, the J call TRBJ2-7, with D hard to call. Germline V lookup: CDR1 SQVTM, CDR2 ANQGSEA. Trimming pared 4 bases from V and 4 bases from J, leaving 8 bases between. The CDR3 consists of 11 residues. For the CDR3, the DNA is TGCAGCGTTGTTGGAGCTTACGAGCAGTACTTC. Amino acids: CSVVGAYEQYF.

The chain employs TRBV11-3 and TRBJ2-1, with a possible D match to TRBD1 (7 bases). CDR1 and CDR2 from the germline V gene are SGHNT and YENEEA. V was pared by 4 bases and J by 6 bases, with 13 bases between. The CDR3 covers 14 residues. The CDR3 sequence: CASSSGGSSNEQFF. The CDR3, as DNA: TGTGCCAGCAGCTCAGGGGGGAGTAGCAATGAGCAGTTCTTC.

This chain connects TRBV5-5 to TRBJ2-7, with 12 bases fitting TRBD2. The V segment lost 0 bases and the J segment 3 bases; nucleotides outside the gene matches: 7. The CDR3 covers 17 residues. Germline V gene data show CDR1 as SGHKS and CDR2 as YYEKEE (reference sequence). The CDR3 region is CASSLALTSGGLYEQYF. The CDR3 coding sequence is TGTGCCAGCAGCTTGGCCCTGACTAGCGGGGGCCTCTACGAGCAGTACTTC.

This clone appeared a few times. The DNA of the CDR3 is TGTGCCATCAGCCGGGGTCAGCCTACACAAGAGACCCAGTACTTC. Its protein product is CAISRGQPTQETQYF. The chain is built from TRBV10-3 and TRBJ2-5; perhaps TRBD2 as D (5 bases). Germline assignment: CDR1 ENHRY and CDR2 SYGVKD. The CDR3 length is 15 residues. V lost 6 bases and J 2 bases, leaving 16 bases between the germline ends.

The rearrangement links TRBV11-2 to TRBJ2-6, with D tentatively TRBD2 (6 bases). CDR3 length: 14 amino acids. The ends were cut back, 6 bases at V and 2 bases at J, with 8 bases in the middle. The V gene's germline CDR1 is SGHAT and CDR2 FQNNGV. This CDR3 is CASRRGAGANVLTF. The CDR3 DNA is TGTGCCAGCAGGCGCGGGGCTGGGGCCAACGTCCTGACTTTC.

The chain uses TRBV11-2 and TRBJ2-3, with 7 bases identical to TRBD2. V lost 5 bases, J lost 8 bases, and 10 bases stayed unmatched. In germline, CDR1 is SGHAT, CDR2 FQNNGV. The CDR3 consists of 14 residues. CDR3 protein: CASSTAGEWGTQYF. CDR3 coding DNA: TGTGCCAGCAGCACCGCGGGGGAGTGGGGTACGCAGTATTTT.

V and J are TRBV7-2 and TRBJ1-6; 8 bases match TRBD1. V was pared by 2 bases and J by 7 bases, with 4 bases of the junction left unmatched. The germline V gene encodes CDR1 SGHTA and CDR2 FQGNSA. This CDR3 is built from 15 residues. The CDR3 here is CASSLNQGANSPLHF. In nucleotides, the CDR3 is TGTGCCAGCAGCTTAAACCAGGGGGCGAATTCACCCCTCCACTTT.

The chain recombines TRBV7-3 with TRBJ1-6; D might be TRBD1 (5 bases). V lost 1 base, J lost 10 bases, and 17 bases lay in between. In germline, CDR1 is SGHTA, CDR2 FQGTGA. The length of the CDR3 is 16 residues. CDR3 region: CASSLNPWQGGSPLHF. CDR3 DNA sequence: TGTGCCAGCAGCTTAAACCCCTGGCAGGGAGGGTCACCCCTCCACTTT.